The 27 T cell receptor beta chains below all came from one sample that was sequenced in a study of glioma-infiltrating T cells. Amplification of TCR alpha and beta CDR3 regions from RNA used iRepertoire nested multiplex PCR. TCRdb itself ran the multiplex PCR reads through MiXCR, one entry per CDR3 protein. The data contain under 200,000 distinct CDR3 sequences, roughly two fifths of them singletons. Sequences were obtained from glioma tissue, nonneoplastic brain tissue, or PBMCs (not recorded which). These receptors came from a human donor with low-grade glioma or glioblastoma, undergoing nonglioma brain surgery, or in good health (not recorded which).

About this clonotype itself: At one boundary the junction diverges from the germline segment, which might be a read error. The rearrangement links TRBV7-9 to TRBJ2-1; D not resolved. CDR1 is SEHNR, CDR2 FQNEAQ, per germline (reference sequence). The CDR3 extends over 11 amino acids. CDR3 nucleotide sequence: TGTTCCAGCACCCTTCGGAATGAGCAGTTCTTC. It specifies CSSTLRNEQFF.

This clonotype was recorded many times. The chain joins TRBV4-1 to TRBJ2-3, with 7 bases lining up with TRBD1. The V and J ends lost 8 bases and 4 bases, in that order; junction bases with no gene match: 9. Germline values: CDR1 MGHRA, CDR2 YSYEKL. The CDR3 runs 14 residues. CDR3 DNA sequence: TGCGCCAGCGGACAGGAGCTCCATCCAGATACGCAGTATTTT. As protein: CASGQELHPDTQYF.

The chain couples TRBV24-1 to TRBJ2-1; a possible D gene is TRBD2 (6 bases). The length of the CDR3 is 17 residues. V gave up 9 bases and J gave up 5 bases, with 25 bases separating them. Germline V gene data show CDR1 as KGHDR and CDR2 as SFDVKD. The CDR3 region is CATGHPNRDSDNNEQFF. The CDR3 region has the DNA TGTGCCACCGGCCACCCCAACCGGGACTCAGATAACAATGAGCAGTTCTTC.

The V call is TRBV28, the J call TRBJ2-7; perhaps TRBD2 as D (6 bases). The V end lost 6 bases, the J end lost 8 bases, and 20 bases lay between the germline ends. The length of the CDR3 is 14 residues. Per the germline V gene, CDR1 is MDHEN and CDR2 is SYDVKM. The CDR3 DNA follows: TGTGCCAGCAGCTCCCATGGCTTCGGGGGAAAGCAGTACTTC. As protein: CASSSHGFGGKQYF. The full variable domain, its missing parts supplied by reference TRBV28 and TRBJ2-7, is DVKVTQSSRYLVKRTGEKVFLECVQDMDHENMFWYRQDPGLGLRLIYFSYDVKMKEKGDIPEGYSVSREKKERFSLILESASTNQTSMYLCASSSHGFGGKQYFGPGTRLTVT.

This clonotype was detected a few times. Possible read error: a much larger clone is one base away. The CDR3 DNA follows: TGCAGTTCCACCCCCACACGTGGGGTCGAGCAGTACTTC. Translating it yields CSSTPTRGVEQYF. V gene TRBV20-1 combines with J gene TRBJ2-7; D remains unclear. Germline loops: CDR1 DFQATT, CDR2 SNEGSKA (reference sequence). This CDR3 spans 13 amino acids. The V and J ends lost 8 bases and 6 bases respectively, with 20 bases between them.

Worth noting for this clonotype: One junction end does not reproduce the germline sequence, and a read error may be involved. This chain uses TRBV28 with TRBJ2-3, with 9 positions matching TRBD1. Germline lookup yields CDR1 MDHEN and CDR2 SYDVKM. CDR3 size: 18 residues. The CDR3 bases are TGTGCCAGCGGTTTATGGGGTGTGGGGACAGGGTCCACAGATACGCAGTATTTT. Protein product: CASGLWGVGTGSTDTQYF.

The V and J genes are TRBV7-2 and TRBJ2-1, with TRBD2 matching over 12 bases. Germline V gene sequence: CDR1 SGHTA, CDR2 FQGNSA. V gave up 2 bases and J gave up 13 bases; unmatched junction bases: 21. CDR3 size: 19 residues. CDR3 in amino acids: CASSLTPPVTSGRFTDQFF. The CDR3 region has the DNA TGTGCCAGCAGCTTAACTCCCCCGGTGACTAGCGGGAGATTTACTGACCAGTTCTTC.

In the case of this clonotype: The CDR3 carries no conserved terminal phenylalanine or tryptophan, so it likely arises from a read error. The CDR3 is CSVEAVRETQYL. The CDR3 DNA sequence: TGCAGCGTTGAAGCGGTTCGAGAGACCCAGTACCTC. The chain employs TRBV29-1 and TRBJ2-5; no reliable D call. V was pared by 1 base and J by 4 bases, with 7 bases between. CDR1 and CDR2 from the germline V gene are SQVTM and ANQGSEA. This CDR3 contains 12 residues.

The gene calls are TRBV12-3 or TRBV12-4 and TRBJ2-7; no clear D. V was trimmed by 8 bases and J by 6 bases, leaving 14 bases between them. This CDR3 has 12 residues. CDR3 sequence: CASSVSQFEQYF. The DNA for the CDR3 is TGTGCCAGCTCAGTGAGTCAATTCGAGCAGTACTTC.

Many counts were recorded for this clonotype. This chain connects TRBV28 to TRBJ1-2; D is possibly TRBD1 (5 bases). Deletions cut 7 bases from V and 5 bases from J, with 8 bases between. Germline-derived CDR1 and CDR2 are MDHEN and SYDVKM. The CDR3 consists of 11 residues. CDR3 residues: CASMGEYGYTF. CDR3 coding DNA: TGTGCCAGCATGGGGGAATATGGCTACACCTTC.

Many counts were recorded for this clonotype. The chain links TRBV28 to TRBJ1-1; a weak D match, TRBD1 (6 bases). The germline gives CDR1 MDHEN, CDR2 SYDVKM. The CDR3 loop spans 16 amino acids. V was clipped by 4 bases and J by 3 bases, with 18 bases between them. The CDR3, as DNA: TGTGCCAGCAGTTCCGGGCGGGGGGCGAGGTACACTGAAGCTTTCTTT. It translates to CASSSGRGARYTEAFF.

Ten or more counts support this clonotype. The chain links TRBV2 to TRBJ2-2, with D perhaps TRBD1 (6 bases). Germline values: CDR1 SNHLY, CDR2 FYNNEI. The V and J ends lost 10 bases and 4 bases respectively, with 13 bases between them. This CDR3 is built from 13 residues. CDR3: CATIQGPTGELFF. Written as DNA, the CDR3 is TGTGCCACCATACAGGGTCCCACCGGGGAGCTGTTTTTT.

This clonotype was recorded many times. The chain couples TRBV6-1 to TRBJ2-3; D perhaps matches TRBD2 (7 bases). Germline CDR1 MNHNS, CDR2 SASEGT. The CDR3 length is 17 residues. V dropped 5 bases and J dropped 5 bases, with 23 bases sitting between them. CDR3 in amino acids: CASSSHTPGEGQDTQYF. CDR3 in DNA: TGTGCCAGCAGTTCCCACACCCCAGGGGAGGGCCAAGATACGCAGTATTTT.

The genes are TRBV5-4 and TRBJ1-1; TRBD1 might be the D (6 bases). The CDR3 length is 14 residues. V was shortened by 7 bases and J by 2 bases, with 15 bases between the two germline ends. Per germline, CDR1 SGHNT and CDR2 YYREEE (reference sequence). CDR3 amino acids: CASGRQVANTEAFF. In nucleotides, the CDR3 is TGTGCCAGCGGCCGACAGGTTGCAAACACTGAAGCTTTCTTT. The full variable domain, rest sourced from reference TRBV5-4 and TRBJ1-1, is ETGVTQSPTHLIKTRGQQVTLRCSSQSGHNTVSWYQQALGQGPQFIFQYYREEENGRGNFPPRFSGLQFPNYSSELNVNALELDDSALYLCASGRQVANTEAFFGQGTRLTVV.

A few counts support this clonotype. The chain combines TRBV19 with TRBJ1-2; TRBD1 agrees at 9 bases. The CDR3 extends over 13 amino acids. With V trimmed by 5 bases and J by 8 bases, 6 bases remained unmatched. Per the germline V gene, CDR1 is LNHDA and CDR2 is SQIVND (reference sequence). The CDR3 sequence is CASSRDREFGYTF. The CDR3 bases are TGTGCCAGTAGTCGGGACAGGGAATTCGGCTACACCTTC.

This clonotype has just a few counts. CDR3 residues: CASSPGLAVVNEQFF. CDR3 DNA: TGTGCCAGCAGCCCGGGACTAGCGGTGGTTAATGAGCAGTTCTTC. The chain recombines TRBV3-1 with TRBJ2-1; 11 bases fit TRBD2. Trimming took 4 bases from V and 7 from J; bases not matched to a gene: 6. There are 15 residues in the CDR3. Germline CDR1 reads LGHDT; CDR2 reads YNNKEL (reference sequence).

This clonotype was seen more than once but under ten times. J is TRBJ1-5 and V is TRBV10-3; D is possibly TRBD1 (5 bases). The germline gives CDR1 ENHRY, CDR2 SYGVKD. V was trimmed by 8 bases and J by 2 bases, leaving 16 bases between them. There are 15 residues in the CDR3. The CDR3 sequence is CAIGWDEGGNQPQHF. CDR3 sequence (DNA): TGTGCCATCGGTTGGGACGAGGGAGGCAATCAGCCCCAGCATTTT.

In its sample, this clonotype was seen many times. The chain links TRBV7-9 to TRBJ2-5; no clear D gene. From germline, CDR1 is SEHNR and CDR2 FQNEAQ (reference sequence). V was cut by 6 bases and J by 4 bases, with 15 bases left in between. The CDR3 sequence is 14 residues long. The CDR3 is CASSLYLDGETQYF. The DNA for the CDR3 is TGTGCCAGCAGTCTTTACCTGGATGGAGAGACCCAGTACTTC.

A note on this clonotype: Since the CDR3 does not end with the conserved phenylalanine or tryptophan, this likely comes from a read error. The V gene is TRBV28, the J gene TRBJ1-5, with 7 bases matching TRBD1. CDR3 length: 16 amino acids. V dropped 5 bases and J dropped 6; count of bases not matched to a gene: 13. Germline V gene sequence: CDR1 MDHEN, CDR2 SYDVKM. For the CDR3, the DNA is TGTGCCAGCAGTCTCCTCATACCAGGGGGTTCTCAGCCCCAGCATCTT. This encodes CASSLLIPGGSQPQHL.

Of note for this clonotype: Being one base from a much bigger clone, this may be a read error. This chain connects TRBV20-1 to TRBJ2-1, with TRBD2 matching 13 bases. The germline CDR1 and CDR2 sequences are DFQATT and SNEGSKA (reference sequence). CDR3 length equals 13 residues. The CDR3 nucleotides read TGCAGTGCTGGGACTAGCGGGGATTTTGAGCAGTCCTTC. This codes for CSAGTSGDFEQSF.

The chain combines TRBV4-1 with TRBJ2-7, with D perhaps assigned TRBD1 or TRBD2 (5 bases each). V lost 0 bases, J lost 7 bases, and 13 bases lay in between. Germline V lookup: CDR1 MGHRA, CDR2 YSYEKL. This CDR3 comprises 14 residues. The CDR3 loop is CASSQDLGVREQYF. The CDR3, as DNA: TGCGCCAGCAGCCAAGATCTGGGGGTACGGGAGCAGTACTTC.

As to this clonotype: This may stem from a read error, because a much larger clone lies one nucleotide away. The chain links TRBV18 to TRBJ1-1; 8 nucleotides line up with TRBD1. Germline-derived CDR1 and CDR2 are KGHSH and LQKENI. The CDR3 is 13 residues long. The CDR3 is CDSSLKQGAEAFF. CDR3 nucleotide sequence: TGTGACAGCTCCCTAAAACAGGGGGCTGAAGCTTTCTTT.

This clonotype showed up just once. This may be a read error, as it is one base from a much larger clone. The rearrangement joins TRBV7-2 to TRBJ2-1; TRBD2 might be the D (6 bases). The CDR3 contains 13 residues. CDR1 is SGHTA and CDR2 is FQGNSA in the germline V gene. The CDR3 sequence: CASSSGTWNEQLF. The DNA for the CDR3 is TGTGCCAGCAGCTCCGGGACTTGGAATGAGCAGCTCTTC.

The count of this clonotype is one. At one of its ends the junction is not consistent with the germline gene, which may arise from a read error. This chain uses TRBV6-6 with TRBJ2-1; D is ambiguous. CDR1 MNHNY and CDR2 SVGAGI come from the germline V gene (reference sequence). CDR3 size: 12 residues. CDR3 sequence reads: CASTSSYNEQSF. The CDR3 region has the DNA TGTGCCAGCACTAGTTCCTACAATGAGCAGTCCTTC.

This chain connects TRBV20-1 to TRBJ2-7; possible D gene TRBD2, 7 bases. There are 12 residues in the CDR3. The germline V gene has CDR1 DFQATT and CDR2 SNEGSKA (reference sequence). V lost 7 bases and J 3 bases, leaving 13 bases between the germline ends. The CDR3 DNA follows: TGCAGTGGGACTAGGGGGAACTACGAGCAGTACTTC. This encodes CSGTRGNYEQYF.

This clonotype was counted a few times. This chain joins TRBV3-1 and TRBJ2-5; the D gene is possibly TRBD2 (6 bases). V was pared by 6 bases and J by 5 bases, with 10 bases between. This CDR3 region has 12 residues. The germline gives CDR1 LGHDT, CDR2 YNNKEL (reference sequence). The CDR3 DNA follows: TGTGCCAGCAGGGCAGCGGGCGAGACCCAGTACTTC. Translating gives CASRAAGETQYF.

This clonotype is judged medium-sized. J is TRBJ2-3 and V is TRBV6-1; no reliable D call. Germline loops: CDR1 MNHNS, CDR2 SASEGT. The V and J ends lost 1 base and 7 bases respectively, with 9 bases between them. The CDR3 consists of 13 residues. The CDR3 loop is CASSEDVRNTQYF. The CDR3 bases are TGTGCCAGCAGTGAAGACGTCAGGAATACGCAGTATTTT.